Listed here are 16 T cell receptor beta chains from one sample, sequenced in a study of response to subunit inactivated influenza vaccine. TCRdb reanalysed the RT-PCR reads using MiXCR and keeps one entry per CDR3 protein. The sample contains around 580,000 distinct CDR3 sequences, about 10% of which appear only once. Sample: PBMCs from blood, taken on the day of vaccination. The receptors were gathered from a man between 50 and 59 years old who received an inactivated influenza vaccine.

The rearrangement links TRBV10-3 to TRBJ2-7; 8 bases are shared with TRBD2. Germline V gene sequence: CDR1 ENHRY, CDR2 SYGVKD. With V trimmed by 6 bases and J by 2 bases, 9 bases remained unmatched. This CDR3 contains 15 residues. CDR3 protein: CAIRDSGTLTYEQYF. The CDR3 DNA sequence: TGTGCCATCAGGGATAGCGGGACCCTCACCTACGAGCAGTACTTC.

The J gene is TRBJ2-7, the V gene TRBV29-1; perhaps TRBD1 as D (6 bases). V lost 0 bases, J lost 0 bases, and 12 bases lay in between. Per the germline V gene, CDR1 is SQVTM and CDR2 is ANQGSEA. The CDR3 is 15 amino acids. This CDR3 reads CSVEDLTGFSYEQYF. CDR3 nucleotide sequence: TGCAGCGTTGAAGACTTAACAGGGTTCTCCTACGAGCAGTACTTC.

This clonotype was picked up many times. The chain couples TRBV11-2 to TRBJ2-7; D perhaps matches TRBD1 (6 bases). CDR3 length: 14 amino acids. The germline V and J ends were trimmed by 6 bases and 2 bases, with 14 bases remaining between them. Germline-derived CDR1 and CDR2 are SGHAT and FQNNGV. The CDR3 reads CASSWGQGPYEQYF. The CDR3 region has the DNA TGTGCCAGCAGTTGGGGGCAGGGACCCTACGAGCAGTACTTC.

This chain joins TRBV5-1 and TRBJ2-1; 7 bases are shared with TRBD1. From germline, CDR1 is SGHRS and CDR2 YFSETQ. Unmatched junction bases numbered 6, after V lost 6 bases and J lost 0 bases. The CDR3 has 15 residues. The CDR3, as DNA: TGCGCCAGCACCCTGGACAGGAGCTCCTACAATGAGCAGTTCTTC. Translated, it gives CASTLDRSSYNEQFF.

Ten or more counts support this clonotype. The chain links TRBV3-1 to TRBJ2-5; D tentatively fits TRBD1 or TRBD2 (5 bases each). Per germline, CDR1 LGHDT and CDR2 YNNKEL (reference sequence). Trimming removed 4 bases from V and 3 bases from J, with 15 bases in between. The CDR3 runs 15 residues. CDR3 DNA sequence: TGTGCCAGCAGCCCCAAATGGGACCGTAAAGAGACCCAGTACTTC. This translates into CASSPKWDRKETQYF.

The V call is TRBV4-1, the J call TRBJ1-2; 9 positions agree with TRBD1. Germline-derived CDR1 and CDR2 are MGHRA and YSYEKL. Losses at the gene ends were 4 bases for V and 8 bases for J; bases not matched to a gene: 8. This CDR3 comprises 14 residues. The CDR3, as DNA: TGCGCCAGCAGCCCGACAGGGGGGGTATTAGGCTACACCTTC. Translated: CASSPTGGVLGYTF.

The chain couples TRBV30 to TRBJ1-1; the D is unclear. V dropped 0 bases and J dropped 4 bases, with 12 bases sitting between them. Per the germline V gene, CDR1 is GTSNPN and CDR2 is SVGIG (reference sequence). The CDR3 loop spans 14 amino acids. DNA for the CDR3: TGTGCCTGGAGTGTTGTACGAGGTAGCACTGAAGCTTTCTTT. Its protein is CAWSVVRGSTEAFF. The entire variable domain, with the rest obtained from reference TRBV30 and TRBJ1-1, is as follows: SQTIHQWPATLVQPVGSPLSLECTVEGTSNPNLYWYRQAAGRGLQLLFYSVGIGQISSEVPQNLSASRPQDRQFILSSKKLLLSDSGFYLCAWSVVRGSTEAFFGQGTRLTVV.

V and J are TRBV4-3 and TRBJ2-1; 8 bases match TRBD2. The J segment lost 7 bases and the V segment lost 1 base, leaving 12 bases of the junction unmatched. CDR3 length equals 17 residues. Germline V gene lookup returns CDR1 LGHNA and CDR2 YSLEER. Here the CDR3 reads CASSQGVAGGPFNEQFF. CDR3 in DNA: TGCGCCAGCAGCCAAGGTGTGGCGGGAGGTCCTTTTAATGAGCAGTTCTTC.

This clonotype was seen many times. The chain combines TRBV15 with TRBJ2-5; the match to TRBD2 covers 7 bases. Germline-derived CDR1 and CDR2 are LNHNV and YYDKDF (reference sequence). The ends lost 3 bases at V and 1 base at J; junction bases unmatched: 5. This CDR3 is built from 15 residues. The CDR3 region has the DNA TGTGCCACCAGCAGTTACGGGGGGTTCCAAGAGACCCAGTACTTC. The encoded protein is CATSSYGGFQETQYF.

This clonotype was recorded a few times. The chain couples TRBV29-1 to TRBJ1-2, with D unresolved. Germline V gene data show CDR1 as SQVTM and CDR2 as ANQGSEA. This CDR3 is 13 amino acids long. V gave up 5 bases and J gave up 1 base, with 11 bases separating them. Here the CDR3 reads CSVQPLLNYGYTF. CDR3 nucleotide sequence: TGCAGCGTTCAACCTCTACTTAACTATGGCTACACCTTC.

The chain has TRBV5-1 and TRBJ2-7, with TRBD2 matching over 9 bases. This CDR3 is built from 13 residues. Per germline, CDR1 SGHRS and CDR2 YFSETQ. Trimming cost V 3 bases and J 4 bases; bases outside gene matches: 2. The CDR3 protein is CASSCGGAYEQYF. In DNA, the CDR3 is TGCGCCAGCAGCTGCGGGGGGGCTTACGAGCAGTACTTC.

The V and J genes are TRBV5-4 and TRBJ2-1; 12 bases align to TRBD1. This CDR3 has 16 residues. With V trimmed by 1 base and J by 8 bases, 7 bases remained unmatched. Germline lookup yields CDR1 SGHNT and CDR2 YYREEE (reference sequence). Here the CDR3 reads CASSLTGTGGRYEQFF. The CDR3 nucleotides are TGTGCCAGCAGCTTGACCGGGACAGGGGGCCGGTATGAGCAGTTCTTC.

The rearrangement uses TRBV5-1 and TRBJ1-2; a possible D gene is TRBD1 (5 bases). Trimming took off 0 bases at V and 4 bases at J, with 10 bases between the two ends. Germline CDR1 is SGHRS and CDR2 is YFSETQ. The CDR3 spans 14 residues. CDR3 in amino acids: CASSLDRGRYGYTF. CDR3 sequence (DNA): TGCGCCAGCAGCTTGGATAGGGGTCGCTATGGCTACACCTTC.

The chain uses TRBV12-3 or TRBV12-4 and TRBJ1-1; tentative D call: TRBD1 (6 bases). The CDR3 is 15 amino acids. Trimming shortened V by 3 bases and J by 1 base, and 12 bases separated the two germline ends. The CDR3 sequence is CASSFPQGQNTEAFF. For the CDR3, the DNA is TGTGCCAGCAGTTTCCCCCAGGGACAGAACACTGAAGCTTTCTTT.

The chain has TRBV12-3 or TRBV12-4 and TRBJ2-3, with 13 bases that match TRBD2. This CDR3 region has 15 residues. Trimming at V came to 6 bases and at J to 7 bases, leaving 7 bases not matched to a gene. The CDR3 is CASRPLAGGPHTQYF. CDR3 DNA: TGTGCCAGCAGACCACTAGCGGGAGGGCCACATACGCAGTATTTT.

The chain couples TRBV9 to TRBJ2-1; 16 positions agree with TRBD2. V trimming: 6 bases; J trimming: 8 bases; junction bases outside the gene matches: 5. Germline CDR1 SGDLS, CDR2 YYNGEE. The CDR3 length is 15 residues. The CDR3 spells CASTLGLAGGHEQFF. CDR3 DNA: TGTGCCAGCACCCTGGGACTAGCGGGGGGGCATGAGCAGTTCTTC.